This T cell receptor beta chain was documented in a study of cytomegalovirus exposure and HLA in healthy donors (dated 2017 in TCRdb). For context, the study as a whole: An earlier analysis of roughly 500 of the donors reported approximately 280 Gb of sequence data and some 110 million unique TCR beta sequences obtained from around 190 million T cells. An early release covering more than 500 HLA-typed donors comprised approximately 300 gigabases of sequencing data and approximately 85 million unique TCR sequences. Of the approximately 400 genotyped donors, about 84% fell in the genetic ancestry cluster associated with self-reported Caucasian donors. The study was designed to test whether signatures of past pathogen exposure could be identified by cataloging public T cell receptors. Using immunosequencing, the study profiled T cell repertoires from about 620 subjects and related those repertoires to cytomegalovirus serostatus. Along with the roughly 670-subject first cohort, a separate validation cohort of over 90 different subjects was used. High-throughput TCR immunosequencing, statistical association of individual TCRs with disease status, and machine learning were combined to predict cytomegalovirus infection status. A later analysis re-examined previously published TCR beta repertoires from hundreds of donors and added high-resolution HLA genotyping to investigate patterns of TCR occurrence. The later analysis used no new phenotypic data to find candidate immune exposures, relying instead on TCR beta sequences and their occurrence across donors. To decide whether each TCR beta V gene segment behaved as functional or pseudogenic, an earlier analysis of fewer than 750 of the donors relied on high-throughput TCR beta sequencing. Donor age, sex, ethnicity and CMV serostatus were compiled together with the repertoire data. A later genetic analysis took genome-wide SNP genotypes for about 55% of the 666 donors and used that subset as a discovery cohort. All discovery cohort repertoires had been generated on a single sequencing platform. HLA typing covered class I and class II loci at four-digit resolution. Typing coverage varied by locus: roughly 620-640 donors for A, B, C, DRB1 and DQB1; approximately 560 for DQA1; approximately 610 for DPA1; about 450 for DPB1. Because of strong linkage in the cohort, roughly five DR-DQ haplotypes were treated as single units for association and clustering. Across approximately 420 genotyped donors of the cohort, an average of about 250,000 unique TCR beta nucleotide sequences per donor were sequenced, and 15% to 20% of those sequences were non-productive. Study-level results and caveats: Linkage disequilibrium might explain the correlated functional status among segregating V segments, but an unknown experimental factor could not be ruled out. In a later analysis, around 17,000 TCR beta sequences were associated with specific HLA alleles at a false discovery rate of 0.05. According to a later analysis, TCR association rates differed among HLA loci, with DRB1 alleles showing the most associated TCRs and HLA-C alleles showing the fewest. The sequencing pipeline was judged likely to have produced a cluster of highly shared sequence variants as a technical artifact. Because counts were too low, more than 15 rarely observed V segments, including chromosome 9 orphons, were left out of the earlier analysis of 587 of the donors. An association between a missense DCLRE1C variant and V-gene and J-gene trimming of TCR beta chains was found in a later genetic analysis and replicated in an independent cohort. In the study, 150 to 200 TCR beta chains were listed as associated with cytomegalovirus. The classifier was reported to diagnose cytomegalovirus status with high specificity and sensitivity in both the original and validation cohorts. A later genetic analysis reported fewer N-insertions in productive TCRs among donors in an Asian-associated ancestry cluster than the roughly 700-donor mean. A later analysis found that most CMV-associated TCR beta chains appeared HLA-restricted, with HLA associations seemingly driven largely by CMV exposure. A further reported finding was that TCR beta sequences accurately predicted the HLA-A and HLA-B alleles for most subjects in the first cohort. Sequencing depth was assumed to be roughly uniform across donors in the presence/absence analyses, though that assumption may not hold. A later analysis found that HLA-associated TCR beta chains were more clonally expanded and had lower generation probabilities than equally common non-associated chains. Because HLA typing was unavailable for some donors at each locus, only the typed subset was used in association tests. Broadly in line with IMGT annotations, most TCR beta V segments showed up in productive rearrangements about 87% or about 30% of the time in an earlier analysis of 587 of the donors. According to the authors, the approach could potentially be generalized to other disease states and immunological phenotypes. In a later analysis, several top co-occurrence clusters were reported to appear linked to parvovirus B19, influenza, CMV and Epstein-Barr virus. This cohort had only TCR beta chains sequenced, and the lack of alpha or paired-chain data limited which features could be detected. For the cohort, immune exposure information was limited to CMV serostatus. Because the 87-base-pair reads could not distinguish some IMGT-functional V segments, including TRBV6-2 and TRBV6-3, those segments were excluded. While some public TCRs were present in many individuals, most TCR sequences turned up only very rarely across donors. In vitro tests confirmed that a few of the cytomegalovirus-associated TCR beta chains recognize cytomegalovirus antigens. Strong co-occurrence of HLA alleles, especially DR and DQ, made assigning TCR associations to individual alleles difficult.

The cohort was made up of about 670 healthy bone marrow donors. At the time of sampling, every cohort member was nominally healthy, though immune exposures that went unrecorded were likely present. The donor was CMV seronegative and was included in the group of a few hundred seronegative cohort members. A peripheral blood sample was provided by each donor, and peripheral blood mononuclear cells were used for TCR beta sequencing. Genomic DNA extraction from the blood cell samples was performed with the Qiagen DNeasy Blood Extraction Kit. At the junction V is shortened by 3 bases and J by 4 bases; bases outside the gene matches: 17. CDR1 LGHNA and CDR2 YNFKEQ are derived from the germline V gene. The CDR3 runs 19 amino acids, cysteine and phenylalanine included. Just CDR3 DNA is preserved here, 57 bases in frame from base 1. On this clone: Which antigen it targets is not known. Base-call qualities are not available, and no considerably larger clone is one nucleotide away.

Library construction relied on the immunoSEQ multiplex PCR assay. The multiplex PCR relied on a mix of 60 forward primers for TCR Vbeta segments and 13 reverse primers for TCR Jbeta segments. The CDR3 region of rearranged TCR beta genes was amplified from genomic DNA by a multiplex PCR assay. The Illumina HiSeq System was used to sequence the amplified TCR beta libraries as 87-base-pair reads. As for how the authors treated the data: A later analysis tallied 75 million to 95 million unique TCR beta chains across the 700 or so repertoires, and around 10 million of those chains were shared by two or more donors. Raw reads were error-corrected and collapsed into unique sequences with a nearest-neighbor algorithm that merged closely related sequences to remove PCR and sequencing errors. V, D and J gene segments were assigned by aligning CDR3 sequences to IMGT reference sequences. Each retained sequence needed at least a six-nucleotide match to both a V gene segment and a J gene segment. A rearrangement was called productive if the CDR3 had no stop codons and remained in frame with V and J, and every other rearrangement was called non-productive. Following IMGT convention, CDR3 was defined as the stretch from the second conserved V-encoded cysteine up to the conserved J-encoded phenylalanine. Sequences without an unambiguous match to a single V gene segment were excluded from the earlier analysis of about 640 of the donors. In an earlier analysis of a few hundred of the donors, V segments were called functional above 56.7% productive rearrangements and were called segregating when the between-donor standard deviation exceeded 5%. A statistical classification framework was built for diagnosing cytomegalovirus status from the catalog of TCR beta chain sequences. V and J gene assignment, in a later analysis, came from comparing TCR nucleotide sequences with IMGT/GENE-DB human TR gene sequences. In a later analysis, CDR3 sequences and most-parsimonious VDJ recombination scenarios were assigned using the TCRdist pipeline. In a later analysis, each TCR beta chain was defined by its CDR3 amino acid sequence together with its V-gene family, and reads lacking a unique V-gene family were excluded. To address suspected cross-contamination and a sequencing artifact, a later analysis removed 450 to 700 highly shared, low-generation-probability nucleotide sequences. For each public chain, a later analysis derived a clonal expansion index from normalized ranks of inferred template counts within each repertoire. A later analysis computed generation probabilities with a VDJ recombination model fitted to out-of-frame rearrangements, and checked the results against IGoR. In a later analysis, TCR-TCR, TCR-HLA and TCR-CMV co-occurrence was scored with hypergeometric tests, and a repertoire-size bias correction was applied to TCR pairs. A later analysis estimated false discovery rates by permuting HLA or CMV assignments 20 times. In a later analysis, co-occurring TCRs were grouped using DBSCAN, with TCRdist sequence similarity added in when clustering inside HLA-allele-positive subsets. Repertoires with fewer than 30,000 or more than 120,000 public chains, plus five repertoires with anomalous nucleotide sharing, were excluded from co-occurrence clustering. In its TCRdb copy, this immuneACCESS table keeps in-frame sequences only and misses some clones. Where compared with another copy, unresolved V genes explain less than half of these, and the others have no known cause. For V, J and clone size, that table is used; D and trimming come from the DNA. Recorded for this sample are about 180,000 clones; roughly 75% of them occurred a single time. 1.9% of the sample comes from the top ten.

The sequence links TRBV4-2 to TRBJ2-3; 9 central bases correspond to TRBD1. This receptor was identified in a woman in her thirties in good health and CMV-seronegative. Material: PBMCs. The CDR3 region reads CASSHILEGGQGTPDTQYF. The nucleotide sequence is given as TGTGCCAGCAGCCACATCCTGGAAGGGGGACAGGGAACGCCAGATACGCAGTATTTT.